A selection of T cell receptor beta chains follows, all from one sample in a study of T cells in localized non-small cell lung cancer. Data came from immunoSEQ multiplex PCR; TCRdb stores just in-frame clones and leaves some out. The sample records about 26,000 clones, around nine tenths being singletons. Sequencing used peripheral blood, obtained before any cancer treatment. These TCRs come from a female donor over 55 with stage II squamous cell lung carcinoma. CDR3s include the opening cysteine and the closing phenylalanine or tryptophan. The D gene is left open where the match is weak. Only some rows state a clone size, as once, few, many or a class for expanded clones.

clone size,V gene,D gene,J gene,CDR3 protein,CDR3 DNA
few,TRBV5-1,-,TRBJ1-1,CASSLNRDTEAFF,TGCGCCAGCAGCTTGAACAGGGACACTGAAGCTTTCTTT
few,TRBV27,-,TRBJ1-6,CASSANTGNSPLHF,TGTGCCAGCAGTGCCAACACGGGGAATTCACCCCTCCACTTT
-,TRBV6-6,-,TRBJ2-1,CASSPLSSYNEQFF,TGTGCCAGCAGCCCCTTGAGCTCCTACAATGAGCAGTTCTTC
few,TRBV7-2,TRBD2,TRBJ2-3,CASSGTMSTDTQYF,TGTGCCAGCAGCGGGACTATGAGCACAGATACGCAGTATTTT
-,TRBV29-1,-,TRBJ1-2,CSVEKPNYGYTF,TGCAGCGTTGAAAAACCTAACTATGGCTACACCTTC
-,TRBV6-5,-,TRBJ2-2,CASRPDLNTGELFF,TGTGCCAGCAGACCCGACCTAAACACCGGGGAGCTGTTTTTT
-,TRBV28,-,TRBJ1-6,CASSLPPGTLHF,TGTGCCAGCAGTTTACCCCCCGGGACCCTCCACTTT
-,TRBV28,-,TRBJ2-7,CATRGSHSYEQYF,TGTGCCACCCGAGGGTCTCACTCCTACGAGCAGTACTTC
-,TRBV4-2,-,TRBJ2-1,CASSQDWLGSSYNEQFF,TGTGCCAGCAGCCAAGATTGGCTGGGGAGCTCCTACAATGAGCAGTTCTTC
-,TRBV11-1,TRBD1,TRBJ2-4,CASGPGQGLGLYF,TGTGCCAGCGGCCCGGGACAGGGGCTAGGGTTGTACTTC
-,TRBV30,-,TRBJ1-1,CAWNTLGGSGAFF,TGTGCCTGGAACACCCTAGGGGGAAGTGGAGCTTTCTTT
few,TRBV5-1,TRBD1,TRBJ2-5,CASSPGTGNQETQYF,TGCGCCAGCAGCCCAGGGACAGGGAACCAAGAGACCCAGTACTTC
few,TRBV7-9,-,TRBJ1-5,CASSTGTSNQPQHF,TGTGCCAGCAGCACCGGGACATCCAATCAGCCCCAGCATTTT
-,TRBV10-3,-,TRBJ2-3,CASGGLTDTQYF,TGTGCCAGTGGCGGGCTCACAGATACGCAGTATTTT
-,TRBV6-5,-,TRBJ2-1,CASIRGGSYNDQFF,TGTGCCAGCATTAGGGGAGGCTCCTACAATGATCAGTTCTTC
-,TRBV7-2,-,TRBJ1-1,CASSRTLSTEAFF,TGTGCCAGCAGCCGGACCCTGAGCACTGAAGCTTTCTTT
-,TRBV7-3,-,TRBJ1-1,CASSLGTNTEAFF,TGTGCCAGCAGCTTAGGAACGAACACTGAAGCTTTCTTT
-,TRBV6-5,-,TRBJ1-1,CASSYEGRDTEAFF,TGTGCCAGCAGTTATGAGGGCCGGGACACTGAAGCTTTCTTT
-,TRBV6-5,-,TRBJ1-1,CASSYSGGFTEAFF,TGTGCCAGCAGTTACTCGGGGGGCTTCACTGAAGCTTTCTTT
-,TRBV7-2,-,TRBJ2-1,CASSLGVGGTSSYNEQFF,TGTGCCAGCAGCTTAGGCGTCGGGGGAACTAGCTCCTACAATGAGCAGTTCTTC
-,TRBV5-1,TRBD2,TRBJ2-2,CASSSGGQAGELFF,TGCGCCAGCTCTAGCGGGGGGCAAGCCGGGGAGCTGTTTTTT
-,TRBV6-6,-,TRBJ1-1,CASSYSRGTEAFF,TGTGCCAGCAGTTACTCCCGAGGCACTGAAGCTTTCTTT
once,TRBV28,TRBD1,TRBJ1-2,CASSLSGGTGYTF,TGTGCCAGCAGTTTATCAGGGGGAACTGGCTACACCTTC